One sample yielded the 9 T cell receptor beta chains listed below, sequenced in a study of blood T cells in healthy people across ages (dated by TCRdb to the mid-2010s). Library prep was done by 5' RACE. Sequenced on an Illumina HiSeq 2500. The second PCR ran for roughly 7 to 11 cycles and used a J-beta primer mix along with a sample-barcoded 5' primer. TCRdb trimmed the raw reads at Q25, called clones with MiXCR and kept productive beta chains. Under each unique CDR3 protein, matching rows form one entry showing the most common genes and DNA. Within this sample are about 1 million distinct CDR3 sequences, with 45% of them counted one time only. The leading ten clones occupy 15% to 20% of the sample. Sequenced material: blood. These receptors all come from a woman aged 55-70 years in good health.

The chain recombines TRBV20-1 with TRBJ2-3, with 13 bases identical to TRBD2. The CDR3 loop spans 18 amino acids. Germline V gives CDR1 DFQATT, CDR2 SNEGSKA (reference sequence). With 6 bases clipped from V and 4 bases from J, the junction kept 16 bases outside the gene matches. The CDR3 region is CSARTSGRRSQVPDTQYF. CDR3 nucleotides: TGCAGTGCCAGGACTAGCGGGAGAAGGAGTCAGGTCCCAGATACGCAGTATTTT.

This clonotype was counted at least ten times. The genes are TRBV12-3 or TRBV12-4 and TRBJ2-5, with 12 bases matching TRBD2. CDR3 size: 16 residues. V lost 5 bases, J lost 4 bases, and 8 bases stayed unmatched. As DNA, the CDR3 is TGTGCCAGCAGTAAGACTAGCGGGAGACTTAGAGAGACCCAGTACTTC. This sequence encodes CASSKTSGRLRETQYF.

This clonotype was observed a few times. The chain uses TRBV12-3 or TRBV12-4 and TRBJ1-1, with D unresolved. Trimming removed 4 bases from V and 8 bases from J, with 20 bases in between. The CDR3 spans 15 residues. CDR3 protein: CASSSPVGPTQEAFF. DNA of the CDR3: TGTGCCAGCAGTTCGCCAGTTGGCCCGACTCAAGAAGCTTTCTTT.

This clonotype appeared a few times. V and J are TRBV28 and TRBJ2-7; no firm D call. Germline V CDR1 and CDR2: MDHEN, SYDVKM. The CDR3 is 14 amino acids. V was shortened by 1 base and J by 5 bases, with 12 bases between the two germline ends. The chain's CDR3 is CASSLSKMGHEQYF. The CDR3 region has the DNA TGTGCCAGCAGTTTATCCAAAATGGGCCACGAGCAGTACTTC.

There are a few counts of this clonotype. The chain employs TRBV30 and TRBJ2-4, with D uncertain. Per germline, CDR1 GTSNPN and CDR2 SVGIG (reference sequence). Trimming cost V 1 base and J 9 bases, with 4 bases left between them. The CDR3 runs 10 residues. The CDR3: CAWSGSIQYF. The CDR3 DNA sequence: TGTGCCTGGAGTGGGAGCATTCAGTACTTC. Filled out from reference TRBV30 and TRBJ2-4, the complete variable domain reads SQTIHQWPATLVQPVGSPLSLECTVEGTSNPNLYWYRQAAGRGLQLLFYSVGIGQISSEVPQNLSASRPQDRQFILSSKKLLLSDSGFYLCAWSGSIQYFGAGTRLSVL.

V and J are TRBV5-1 and TRBJ2-1, with D perhaps TRBD2 (5 bases). The CDR3 totals 11 residues. Germline V gene sequence: CDR1 SGHRS, CDR2 YFSETQ. V was pared by 5 bases and J by 6 bases, with 6 bases between. CDR3: CASREVNEQFF. As DNA, the CDR3 is TGCGCCAGCAGGGAGGTCAATGAGCAGTTCTTC.

The rearrangement joins TRBV5-1 to TRBJ2-1, with D possibly TRBD1 on 8 matching bases. CDR3 size: 15 residues. V gave up 5 bases and J gave up 4 bases, with 16 bases separating them. CDR1 is SGHRS, CDR2 YFSETQ, per germline. CDR3 residues: CASRLTGGDYNEQFF. The CDR3 DNA is TGCGCCAGCAGGCTCACAGGGGGGGATTACAATGAGCAGTTCTTC.

V is TRBV27 and J is TRBJ2-4, with 9 bases identical to TRBD1. The better agreement between TRBJ2-7 and the DNA end casts doubt on the J call. CDR3 length equals 14 residues. In germline, CDR1 is MNHEY, CDR2 SMNVEV (reference sequence). This CDR3 is CASSVHRGLYEQYF. In DNA form, the CDR3 reads TGTGCCAGCAGTGTACACAGGGGGCTCTACGAGCAGTACTTC.

This clonotype was seen only a few times. The CDR3 spells CASSESNLNWEEQYF. CDR3 DNA sequence: TGTGCCAGCAGTGAAAGCAATCTAAACTGGGAGGAGCAGTACTTC. The V call is TRBV6-1, the J call TRBJ2-4; a weak D match, TRBD2 (6 bases). Trimming shortened V by 2 bases and J by 13 bases, and 21 bases separated the two germline ends. This CDR3 has 15 residues. The germline V gene has CDR1 MNHNS and CDR2 SASEGT.